Shown below are 10 T cell receptor beta chains from a single sample sequenced in a study of blood T cell repertoires in COVID-19. Produced via immunoSEQ multiplex PCR; TCRdb's table is partial and in-frame only. This table has around 160,000 clones, around 81% appearing once. Sequences were obtained from peripheral blood. Every receptor here comes from a man between 60 and 70 years old with active or convalescent COVID-19.

By its share, this clone is medium-sized. The chain uses TRBV19 and TRBJ1-2; TRBD1 matches at 8 bases. This CDR3 spans 15 amino acids. V dropped 3 bases and J dropped 4; count of bases not matched to a gene: 7. Per the germline V gene, CDR1 is LNHDA and CDR2 is SQIVND (reference sequence). CDR3 sequence: CASSIDRGTRYGYTF. CDR3 nucleotides: TGTGCCAGTAGTATCGACAGGGGAACCCGCTATGGCTACACCTTC.

J is TRBJ1-1 and V is TRBV27; a possible D gene is TRBD1 (5 bases). CDR1 and CDR2 from the germline V gene are MNHEY and SMNVEV (reference sequence). This CDR3 region has 14 residues. V gave up 6 bases and J gave up 6 bases, with 17 bases separating them. The CDR3 region is CASSIKSRGSEAFF. As DNA, the CDR3 is TGTGCCAGCAGCATAAAGTCTAGGGGCTCTGAAGCTTTCTTT.

V gene TRBV11-2 combines with J gene TRBJ2-7, with 8 nucleotides matching TRBD1. Trimming took 4 bases from V and 5 from J; bases not matched to a gene: 1. Germline CDR1 reads SGHAT; CDR2 reads FQNNGV. This CDR3 comprises 12 residues. The CDR3 DNA is TGTGCCAGCAGCTCGGACAGGGACGAGCAGTACTTC. Its translation: CASSSDRDEQYF. The full variable domain, completed using reference TRBV11-2 and TRBJ2-7, is EAGVAQSPRYKIIEKRQSVAFWCNPISGHATLYWYQQILGQGPKLLIQFQNNGVVDDSQLPKDRFSAERLKGVDSTLKIQPAKLEDSAVYLCASSSDRDEQYFGPGTRLTVT.

The rearrangement links TRBV2 to TRBJ1-1; a weak D match, TRBD1 (5 bases). Germline lookup yields CDR1 SNHLY and CDR2 FYNNEI. V lost 7 bases, J lost 0 bases, and 27 bases lay in between. This CDR3 has 19 residues. The CDR3: CASMVSRAKIRSMNTEAFF. The CDR3 DNA reads TGTGCCAGCATGGTGAGCAGGGCCAAGATCCGAAGCATGAACACTGAAGCTTTCTTT.

This rearrangement joins TRBV11-2 to TRBJ1-2; TRBD1 matches 9 bases. This CDR3 is 18 amino acids long. Germline V CDR1 and CDR2: SGHAT, FQNNGV. V shed 4 bases, J shed 0 bases, and the junction held 12 bases outside the gene matches. In nucleotides, the CDR3 is TGTGCCAGCAGCTCCTTACGGTCCACAGGGGGCCCTAACTATGGCTACACCTTC. Translating gives CASSSLRSTGGPNYGYTF.

This chain links TRBV2 with TRBJ2-7, with D perhaps TRBD2 (5 bases). CDR1 is SNHLY, CDR2 FYNNEI, per germline. V was pared by 8 bases and J by 2 bases, with 16 bases between. The CDR3 has 14 residues. CDR3 in amino acids: CASWEGSVTYEQYF. In DNA, the CDR3 is TGTGCCAGCTGGGAAGGTAGCGTGACCTACGAGCAGTACTTC.

The V gene is TRBV5-1, the J gene TRBJ2-1; the match to TRBD2 covers 7 bases. Germline V gene sequence: CDR1 SGHRS, CDR2 YFSETQ. The CDR3 has 16 amino acids. V was clipped by 1 base and J by 0 bases; unmatched bases: 4. This chain's CDR3 is CASSLSGGFSYNEQFF. DNA of the CDR3: TGCGCCAGCAGCTTGTCCGGGGGGTTCTCCTACAATGAGCAGTTCTTC.

The chain combines TRBV25-1 with TRBJ2-1, with 7 positions matching TRBD1. Per germline, CDR1 MGHDK and CDR2 SYGVNS. The length of the CDR3 is 15 residues. V lost 1 base and J lost 9; bases outside the gene matches: 9. CDR3 in DNA: TGTGCCAGCAGTGAATTGGGGACAGCGCGGAGTGAGCAGTTCTTC. This codes for CASSELGTARSEQFF.

This clone was counted a few times. The rearrangement uses TRBV5-1 and TRBJ2-5; TRBD2 matches 10 bases. The CDR3 extends over 15 amino acids. Germline CDR1 SGHRS, CDR2 YFSETQ. V was pared by 0 bases and J by 5 bases, with 4 bases of the junction left unmatched. Here the CDR3 DNA reads TGCGCCAGCAGCTTGGTCCTAGCGGGGGATGAGACCCAGTACTTC. It translates to CASSLVLAGDETQYF.

V and J are TRBV14 and TRBJ2-5; D might be TRBD2 (7 bases). Per germline, CDR1 SGHDN and CDR2 FVKESK. The CDR3 covers 15 residues. V was clipped by 1 base and J by 1 base, with 10 bases between them. The CDR3 nucleotides are TGTGCCAGCAGCCAAGGGGGGGGCTTCCAAGAGACCCAGTACTTC. This codes for CASSQGGGFQETQYF.